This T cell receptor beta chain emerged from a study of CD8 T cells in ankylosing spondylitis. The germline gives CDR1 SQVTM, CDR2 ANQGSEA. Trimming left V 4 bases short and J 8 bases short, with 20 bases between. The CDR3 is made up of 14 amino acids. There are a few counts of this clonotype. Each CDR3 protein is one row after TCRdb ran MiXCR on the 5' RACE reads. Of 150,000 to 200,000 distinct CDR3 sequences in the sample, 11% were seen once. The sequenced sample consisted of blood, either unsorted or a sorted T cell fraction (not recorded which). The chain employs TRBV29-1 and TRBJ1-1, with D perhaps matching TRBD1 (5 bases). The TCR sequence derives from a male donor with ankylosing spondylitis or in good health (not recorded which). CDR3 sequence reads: CSVAFHLRDGEAFF. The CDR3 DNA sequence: TGCAGCGTTGCCTTTCACCTCAGGGATGGAGAAGCTTTCTTT.